This TCR beta chain came from a study of T cells in Graves' hyperthyroidism and ophthalmopathy. Study details: Prior to any treatment, at the point of initial diagnosis, peripheral blood was collected.

The CDR3 has 14 amino acids. Germline assignment: CDR1 SGHAT and CDR2 FQNNGV. Trimming shortened V by 5 bases and J by 4 bases, and 14 bases separated the two germline ends. The CDR3 regions of TCR beta were amplified from RNA transcripts. HTBI primers were the set used in a first-round RT-PCR of the TCR CDR3. One entry per CDR3 protein, called by TCRdb with MiXCR from the multiplex PCR reads. The data show about 680,000 distinct CDR3 sequences, about 35% seen once. Criteria for exclusion of patients were uncontrolled infection, other autoimmune disease, pregnancy or lactation. General study results and limits: Among clonotypes expanded in thyroid above 0.001, most were also found in blood. Median prediction lead before ophthalmopathy onset was six to eight months with the model.

Of note for this clonotype: Its antigen remains unidentified.

This sequence originates from a woman aged 40-49 years with Graves' hyperthyroidism. Sequencing was performed on blood. The chain carries TRBV11-2 and TRBJ2-5; perhaps TRBD1 as D (6 bases). CDR3 sequence: CASSKTGMLETQYF. The CDR3 region has the DNA TGTGCCAGCAGCAAAACAGGGATGCTAGAGACCCAGTACTTC.